This T cell receptor beta chain was documented in a study of cytomegalovirus exposure and HLA in healthy donors. Study outcomes and limitations: The authors judged a highly shared variant cluster likely a sequencing artifact.

In the PCR, 60 Vbeta and 13 Jbeta primers were used. Sequencing was performed with immunoSEQ multiplex PCR; in TCRdb, only in-frame clones are kept and a portion is missing. There are around 120,000 clones in the sample; around 80% occur only once, and roughly 9.3% lies in the top ten. This CDR3 region has 16 residues. Germline trimming cut 4 bases from V and 9 bases from J; bases unmatched to any gene: 13. Germline CDR1 is SGHTA and CDR2 is FQGNSA. This clone was recorded only once. Its specificity is not known. The chain employs TRBV7-2 and TRBJ2-1; TRBD2 matches 9 bases. This receptor was obtained from a woman aged 50 to 60 in good health and CMV-seropositive. Sample: PBMCs. The CDR3 bases are TGTGCCAGCAGCTCAAATAGCGGGGGTGCTAGGGGTGAGCAGTTCTTC. This sequence encodes CASSSNSGGARGEQFF. Full variable domain (outside the CDR3, taken from reference TRBV7-2 and TRBJ2-1): GAGVSQSPSNKVTEKGKDVELRCDPISGHTALYWYRQSLGQGLEFLIYFQGNSAPDKSGLPSDRFSAERTGGSVSTLTIQRTQQEDSAVYLCASSSNSGGARGEQFFGPGTRLTVL.